These 19 T cell receptor beta chains were sequenced from one sample in a study of regulatory T cells in long-lasting Graves disease. Time point reported: newly diagnosed GD, antithyroid drugs for less than 3 months. PBMCs provided the RNA from which the TCR library was made. Sequencing libraries for TCR beta were prepared with iRepertoire HTBI primers and Arm-PCR of CDR3 regions. TCRdb redid the calling of the multiplex PCR reads with MiXCR, one entry per CDR3 protein. The table records 350,000 to 500,000 distinct CDR3 sequences, about 14% of them present only once. Separately, the same data were catalogued under a study of T cells in Graves' hyperthyroidism and ophthalmopathy.

This specimen consisted of peripheral blood mononuclear cells (PBMCs), obtained at new diagnosis, from a patient treated with antithyroid drugs. These receptors were obtained from a woman aged 45 to 65 with Graves disease.

A few counts support this clonotype. The chain couples TRBV29-1 to TRBJ2-7, with 10 positions matching TRBD1. V lost 7 bases to trimming and J lost 3 bases; unmatched junction nucleotides: 9. Germline values: CDR1 SQVTM, CDR2 ANQGSEA. The CDR3 runs 14 residues. The CDR3 region has the DNA TGCAGCGCTACCTCCGGGACAGGGGACTACGAGCAGTACTTC. This codes for CSATSGTGDYEQYF.

V usage is TRBV9 and J usage is TRBJ2-7, with 8 bases matching TRBD2. Looked up from germline, CDR1 is SGDLS and CDR2 is YYNGEE. V shed 3 bases and J 4 bases; nucleotides not matched to a gene: 12. The CDR3 spans 16 residues. Here the CDR3 reads CASSAGGGWGIYEQYF. The CDR3, as DNA: TGTGCCAGCAGCGCCGGGGGGGGCTGGGGGATATACGAGCAGTACTTC. Supplemented by reference TRBV9 and TRBJ2-7, the full variable domain reads DSGVTQTPKHLITATGQRVTLRCSPRSGDLSVYWYQQSLDQGLQFLIQYYNGEERAKGNILERFSAQQFPDLHSELNLSSLELGDSALYFCASSAGGGWGIYEQYFGPGTRLTVT.

There are many counts of this clonotype. This CDR3 is CASSDRLAGQNNEQFF. The CDR3, as DNA: TGTGCCAGCAGTGACAGGCTAGCGGGCCAAAACAATGAGCAGTTCTTC. The V gene is TRBV2, the J gene TRBJ2-1; TRBD2 agrees at 8 bases. CDR1 and CDR2 (germline): SNHLY, FYNNEI. This CDR3 has 16 amino acids. After removal of 3 bases from V and 5 bases from J, the junction contained 9 bases not matched to a gene.

This clonotype occurred many times. This chain uses TRBV5-1 with TRBJ2-1; tentatively, D is TRBD1 (5 bases). This CDR3 has 16 residues. Per the germline V gene, CDR1 is SGHRS and CDR2 is YFSETQ. V lost 5 bases and J 1 base, leaving 16 bases between the germline ends. DNA of the CDR3: TGCGCCAGCAGTGGGGCAGGACGTACATCCTACAATGAGCAGTTCTTC. Amino acids: CASSGAGRTSYNEQFF.

This clonotype was observed at least ten times. The CDR3 protein is CSVEGQPSPGNEQFF. In DNA, the CDR3 is TGCAGCGTTGAGGGACAGCCGTCCCCCGGGAATGAGCAGTTCTTC. The rearrangement uses TRBV29-1 and TRBJ2-1; 7 nucleotides line up with TRBD1. The CDR3 loop spans 15 amino acids. Germline CDR1 reads SQVTM; CDR2 reads ANQGSEA. The junction had 12 bases not matched to a gene; V was cut back by 3 bases and J by 7 bases.

This chain uses TRBV12-3 or TRBV12-4 with TRBJ2-6; D is unresolved. The CDR3 runs 15 residues. V was clipped by 10 bases and J by 2 bases, with 15 bases between them. DNA of the CDR3: TGTGCCATCAAGACCCGGGCCCCTGGGGCCAACGTCCTGACTTTC. It encodes CAIKTRAPGANVLTF.

J is TRBJ2-5 and V is TRBV28, with a possible D match to TRBD2 (5 bases). Trimming took off 2 bases at V and 5 bases at J, with 12 bases between the two ends. CDR1 is MDHEN, CDR2 SYDVKM, per germline. CDR3 length equals 14 residues. The CDR3 spells CASSLTAETETQYF. The CDR3 DNA is TGTGCCAGCAGTTTAACAGCGGAAACGGAGACCCAGTACTTC.

In this sample, this clonotype turned up many times. V and J are TRBV29-1 and TRBJ2-7; D may be TRBD2 (5 bases). Germline V gene data show CDR1 as SQVTM and CDR2 as ANQGSEA. The CDR3 runs 13 residues. V lost 6 bases and J 0 bases, leaving 12 bases between the germline ends. In DNA form, the CDR3 reads TGCAGCGTACTAGACGGAAGCTCCTACGAGCAGTACTTC. Amino acids: CSVLDGSSYEQYF.

Many counts were recorded for this clonotype. The chain employs TRBV20-1 and TRBJ1-4, with a tentative D call TRBD1 (6 bases). Trimming took off 4 bases at V and 7 bases at J, with 16 bases between the two ends. Germline V gene sequence: CDR1 DFQATT, CDR2 SNEGSKA (reference sequence). The CDR3 is 14 amino acids. CDR3 sequence: CSATEGGWGEKLFF. CDR3 nucleotides: TGCAGTGCTACCGAGGGGGGATGGGGTGAAAAACTGTTTTTT.

J is TRBJ2-1 and V is TRBV7-8, with 14 bases aligning to TRBD2. Trimming at V came to 3 bases and at J to 4 bases, leaving 8 bases not matched to a gene. Germline-derived CDR1 and CDR2 are SGHVS and FQNEAQ. The CDR3 extends over 18 amino acids. CDR3 sequence: CASSFPGLAGAGYNEQFF. Written as DNA, the CDR3 is TGTGCCAGCAGCTTTCCGGGACTAGCGGGAGCGGGGTACAATGAGCAGTTCTTC.

This clonotype was picked up many times. The J gene is TRBJ2-7, the V gene TRBV29-1; the match to TRBD1 covers 8 bases. The germline gives CDR1 SQVTM, CDR2 ANQGSEA. The CDR3 has 12 residues. The trim removed 4 bases at V and 2 bases at J, leaving 1 base unmatched. The CDR3 spells CSVGQGTYEQYF. The CDR3 bases are TGCAGCGTTGGACAGGGGACCTACGAGCAGTACTTC.

This clonotype was counted at least ten times. This rearrangement joins TRBV28 to TRBJ1-2; tentatively, D is TRBD1 (5 bases). The V and J ends lost 7 bases and 3 bases respectively, with 24 bases between them. The germline V gene has CDR1 MDHEN and CDR2 SYDVKM. The CDR3 runs 17 residues. The CDR3 loop is CASKGTPGQTEDYGYTF. The CDR3 DNA is TGTGCCAGCAAAGGGACCCCGGGCCAAACCGAGGACTATGGCTACACCTTC.

In this sample, this clonotype turned up many times. This rearrangement joins TRBV7-8 to TRBJ2-5; TRBD2 might be the D (6 bases). Trimming removed 1 base from V and 0 bases from J, with 15 bases in between. Per the germline V gene, CDR1 is SGHVS and CDR2 is FQNEAQ. The CDR3 has 17 residues. CDR3 sequence (DNA): TGTGCCAGCAGCTTAGATTCCGCGGGACTGTACCAAGAGACCCAGTACTTC. It is translated as CASSLDSAGLYQETQYF.

The chain links TRBV5-1 to TRBJ2-3; D call uncertain. The germline CDR1 and CDR2 sequences are SGHRS and YFSETQ. V was clipped by 4 bases and J by 2 bases, with 11 bases between them. This CDR3 region has 14 residues. CDR3 region: CASSLFRATDTQYF. The DNA of the CDR3 is TGCGCCAGCAGCCTCTTTCGGGCCACAGATACGCAGTATTTT.

This clonotype was detected many times. The chain employs TRBV7-3 and TRBJ2-7, with D perhaps TRBD1 (6 bases). The CDR3 consists of 15 residues. The germline V gene has CDR1 SGHTA and CDR2 FQGTGA. Trimming took 5 bases from V and 6 from J, leaving 20 bases between them. The DNA of the CDR3 is TGTGCCAGCAGCCGGGGACACTTCGAGGGCTCCGAGCAGTACTTC. This sequence encodes CASSRGHFEGSEQYF.

This clonotype was seen ten or more times. The chain joins TRBV2 to TRBJ2-5; maybe TRBD1 (5 bases). Trimming took 3 bases from V and 3 from J, leaving 5 bases between them. Germline CDR1 SNHLY, CDR2 FYNNEI. This CDR3 spans 12 amino acids. CDR3 loop: CASSDREETQYF. For the CDR3, the DNA is TGTGCCAGCAGTGACAGGGAAGAGACCCAGTACTTC.

This clonotype showed up many times. The V call is TRBV6-1, the J call TRBJ1-5, with D possibly matching TRBD1 (6 bases). V lost 2 bases to trimming and J lost 0 bases, with 14 bases between them. Per the germline V gene, CDR1 is MNHNS and CDR2 is SASEGT. This CDR3 has 17 amino acids. Here the CDR3 reads CASSERYGTNSNQPQHF. CDR3 sequence (DNA): TGTGCCAGCAGTGAAAGGTACGGGACAAATAGCAATCAGCCCCAGCATTTT.

The J gene is TRBJ1-5, the V gene TRBV6-1; possible D gene TRBD1, 5 bases. Between the trimmed V and J ends, which lost 6 bases and 0 bases, there was a span of 12 bases. Germline values: CDR1 MNHNS, CDR2 SASEGT. The CDR3 runs to 15 residues. The CDR3 coding sequence is TGTGCCAGCAGGGTAACAGGCCTTAGCAATCAGCCCCAGCATTTT. It codes for CASRVTGLSNQPQHF.

This clonotype has ten or more counts. The chain couples TRBV20-1 to TRBJ2-1; a weak D match, TRBD2 (5 bases). The CDR3 length is 11 residues. In germline, CDR1 is DFQATT, CDR2 SNEGSKA (reference sequence). With 5 bases removed from V and 15 bases from J, the gap between germline ends came to 17 bases. The CDR3 coding sequence is TGCAGTGCTCCTCGAGGGCCCGAGTGGTTCTTC. It translates to CSAPRGPEWFF.